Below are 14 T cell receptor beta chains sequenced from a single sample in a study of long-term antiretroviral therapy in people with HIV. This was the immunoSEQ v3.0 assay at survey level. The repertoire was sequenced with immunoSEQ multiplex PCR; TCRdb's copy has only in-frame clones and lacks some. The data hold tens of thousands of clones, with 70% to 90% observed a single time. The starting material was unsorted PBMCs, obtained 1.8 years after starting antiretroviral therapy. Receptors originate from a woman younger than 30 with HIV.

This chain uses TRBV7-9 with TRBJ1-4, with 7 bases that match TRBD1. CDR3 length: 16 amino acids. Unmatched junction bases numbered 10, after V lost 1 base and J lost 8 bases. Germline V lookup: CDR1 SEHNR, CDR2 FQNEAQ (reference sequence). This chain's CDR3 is CASSLVITGEREKLFF. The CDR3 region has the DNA TGTGCCAGCAGCTTAGTAATCACAGGGGAACGAGAAAAACTGTTTTTT.

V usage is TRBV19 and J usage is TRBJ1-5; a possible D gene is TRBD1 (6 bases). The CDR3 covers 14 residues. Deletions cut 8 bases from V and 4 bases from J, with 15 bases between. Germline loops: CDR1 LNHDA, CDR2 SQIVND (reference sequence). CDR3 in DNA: TGTGCCAGTTCATTACAGGGTTTTAATCAGCCCCAGCATTTT. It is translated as CASSLQGFNQPQHF.

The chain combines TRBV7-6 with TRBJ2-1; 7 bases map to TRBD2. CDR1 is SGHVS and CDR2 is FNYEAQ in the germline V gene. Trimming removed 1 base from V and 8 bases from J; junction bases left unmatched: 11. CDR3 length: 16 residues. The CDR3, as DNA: TGTGCCAGCAGCTTAGTGAACCGCGGGAGTAGCGATGAGCAGTTCTTC. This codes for CASSLVNRGSSDEQFF.

The CDR3 DNA is TGTGCCAGTAGTATCGGCGGATCCCGAGGAGATACGCAGTATTTT. Translated: CASSIGGSRGDTQYF. J is TRBJ2-3 and V is TRBV19; the D is unclear. V was clipped by 3 bases and J by 5 bases, with 15 bases between them. CDR1 LNHDA and CDR2 SQIVND come from the germline V gene (reference sequence). This CDR3 is built from 15 residues.

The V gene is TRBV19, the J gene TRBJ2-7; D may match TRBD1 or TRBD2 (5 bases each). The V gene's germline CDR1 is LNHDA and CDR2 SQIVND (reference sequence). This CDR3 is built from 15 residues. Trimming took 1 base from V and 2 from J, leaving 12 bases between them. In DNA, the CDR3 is TGTGCCAGTAGTATAGTCGAGGGGTCCACCTACGAGCAGTACTTC. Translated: CASSIVEGSTYEQYF.

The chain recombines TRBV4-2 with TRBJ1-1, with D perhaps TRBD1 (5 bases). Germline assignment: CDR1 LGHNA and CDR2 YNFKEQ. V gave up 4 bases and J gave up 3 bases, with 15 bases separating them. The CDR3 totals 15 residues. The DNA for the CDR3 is TGTGCCAGCAGCCCCTTTCGGGGGGGGGACACTGAAGCTTTCTTT. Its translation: CASSPFRGGDTEAFF.

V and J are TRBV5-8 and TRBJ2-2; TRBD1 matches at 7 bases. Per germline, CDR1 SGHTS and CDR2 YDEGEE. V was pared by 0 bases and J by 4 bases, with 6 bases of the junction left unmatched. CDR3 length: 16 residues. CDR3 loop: CASSLGLDRATGELFF. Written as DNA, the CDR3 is TGTGCCAGCAGCTTGGGGCTCGACAGGGCCACCGGGGAGCTGTTTTTT.

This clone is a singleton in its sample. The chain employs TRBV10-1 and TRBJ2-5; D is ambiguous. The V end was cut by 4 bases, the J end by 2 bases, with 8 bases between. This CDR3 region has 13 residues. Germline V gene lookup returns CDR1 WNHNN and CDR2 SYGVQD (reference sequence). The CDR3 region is CASSATVQETQYF. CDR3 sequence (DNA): TGCGCCAGCAGTGCAACTGTTCAAGAGACCCAGTACTTC.

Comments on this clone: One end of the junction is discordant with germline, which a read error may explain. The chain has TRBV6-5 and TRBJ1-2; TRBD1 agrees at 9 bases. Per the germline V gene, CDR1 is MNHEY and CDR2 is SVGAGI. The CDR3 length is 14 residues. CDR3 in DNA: TGTACCAGCAGTTACGGGGACAGGGTGGATGGCTACACCTTC. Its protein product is CTSSYGDRVDGYTF.

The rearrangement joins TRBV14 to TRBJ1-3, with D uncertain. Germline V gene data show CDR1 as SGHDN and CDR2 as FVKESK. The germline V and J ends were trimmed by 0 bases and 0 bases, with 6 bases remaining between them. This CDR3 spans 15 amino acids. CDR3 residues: CASSQDSFSGNTIYF. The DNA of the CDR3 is TGTGCCAGCAGCCAAGACAGCTTCTCTGGAAACACCATATATTTT.

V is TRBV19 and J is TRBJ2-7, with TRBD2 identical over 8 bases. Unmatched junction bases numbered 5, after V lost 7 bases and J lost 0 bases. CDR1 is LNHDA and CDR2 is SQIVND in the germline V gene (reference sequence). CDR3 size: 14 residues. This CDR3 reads CASKSSGSSYEQYF. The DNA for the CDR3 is TGTGCCAGTAAATCGAGCGGGAGCTCCTACGAGCAGTACTTC. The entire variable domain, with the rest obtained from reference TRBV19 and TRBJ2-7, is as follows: DGGITQSPKYLFRKEGQNVTLSCEQNLNHDAMYWYRQDPGQGLRLIYYSQIVNDFQKGDIAEGYSVSREKKESFPLTVTSAQKNPTAFYLCASKSSGSSYEQYFGPGTRLTVT.

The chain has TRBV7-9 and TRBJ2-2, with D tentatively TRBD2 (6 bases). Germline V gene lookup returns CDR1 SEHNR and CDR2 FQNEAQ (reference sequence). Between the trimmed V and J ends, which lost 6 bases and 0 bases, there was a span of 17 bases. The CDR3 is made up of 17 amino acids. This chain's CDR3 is CASSSHTRTTNTGELFF. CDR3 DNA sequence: TGTGCCAGCAGTTCCCACACCCGGACTACGAACACCGGGGAGCTGTTTTTT.

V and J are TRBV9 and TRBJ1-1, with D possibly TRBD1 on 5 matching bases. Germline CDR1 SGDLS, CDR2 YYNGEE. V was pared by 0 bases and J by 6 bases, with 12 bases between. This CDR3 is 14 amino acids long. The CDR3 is CASSVDSTDPEAFF. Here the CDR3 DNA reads TGTGCCAGCAGCGTAGATTCGACAGACCCTGAAGCTTTCTTT.

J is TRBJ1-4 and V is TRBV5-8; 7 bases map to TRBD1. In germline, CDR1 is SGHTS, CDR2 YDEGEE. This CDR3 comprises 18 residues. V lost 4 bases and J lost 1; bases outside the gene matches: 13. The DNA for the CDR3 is TGTGCCAGCAGCCTCCCACGGGACAGTTTTCTAACTAATGAAAAACTGTTTTTT. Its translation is CASSLPRDSFLTNEKLFF.